The 28 T cell receptor beta chains given below trace back to one sample, sequenced in a study of regulatory T cells in long-lasting Graves disease. For TCR beta, libraries came from iRepertoire HTBI primers and Arm-PCR of CDR3 regions. TCRdb independently ran MiXCR on the multiplex PCR reads; one entry per CDR3 protein. Among around 500,000 distinct CDR3 sequences, roughly 14% were seen once, and the ten largest hold 10%. Time point reported: newly diagnosed GD, antithyroid drugs for less than 3 months. RNA isolated from PBMCs was used to make the TCR library. The sample was also reused in another study, on T cells in Graves' hyperthyroidism and ophthalmopathy.

The sequencing here drew on peripheral blood mononuclear cells (PBMCs), taken at new diagnosis, from a patient treated with antithyroid drugs. The receptors were gathered from a young man with Graves disease.

On this clonotype: Since a much larger clone is just one base distant, this may be a read error. The chain has TRBV10-3 and TRBJ2-7, with 8 bases identical to TRBD1. V lost 10 bases to trimming and J lost 8 bases; unmatched junction nucleotides: 13. The germline CDR1 and CDR2 sequences are ENHRY and SYGVKD. This CDR3 contains 13 residues. The CDR3 loop is CATQPGTGDKQYF. Written as DNA, the CDR3 is TGTGCCACCCAGCCCGGGACAGGAGACAAGCAGTACTTC.

This clonotype was seen more than once but under ten times. The chain recombines TRBV2 with TRBJ2-5; weak D call: TRBD2 (5 bases). The germline V gene has CDR1 SNHLY and CDR2 FYNNEI. The CDR3 is 12 amino acids. Trimming removed 4 bases from V and 3 bases from J, with 6 bases in between. The CDR3 protein is CASSVREETQYF. The DNA of the CDR3 is TGTGCCAGCAGTGTGCGGGAAGAGACCCAGTACTTC.

This clonotype was counted at least ten times. The chain recombines TRBV20-1 with TRBJ1-5, with 7 bases matching TRBD1. V was pared by 3 bases and J by 4 bases, with 6 bases of the junction left unmatched. The CDR3 covers 14 residues. CDR1 and CDR2 from the germline V gene are DFQATT and SNEGSKA (reference sequence). The CDR3 nucleotides read TGCAGTGCTAGGACAGGGACGGCGAATCAGCCCCAGCATTTT. It specifies CSARTGTANQPQHF.

This clonotype was observed a few times. J is TRBJ2-7 and V is TRBV5-1, with D tentatively TRBD1 (6 bases). The V end was cut by 6 bases, the J end by 1 base, with 14 bases between. Germline V lookup: CDR1 SGHRS, CDR2 YFSETQ. The CDR3 is made up of 14 amino acids. CDR3 sequence reads: CASNLGQTSYEQYF. CDR3 DNA sequence: TGCGCCAGCAACCTCGGACAGACTTCCTACGAGCAGTACTTC.

With respect to this clonotype: A clone one base away is much larger, so this may be a read error. This rearrangement joins TRBV2 to TRBJ2-2; maybe TRBD2 (6 bases). There are 12 residues in the CDR3. Looked up from germline, CDR1 is SNHLY and CDR2 is FYNNEI. CDR3 coding DNA: TGTGCCATCGGGGGATACACCGGGGGGCTGTTTTTT. Its protein product is CAIGGYTGGLFF.

This clonotype occurred many times. CDR3 sequence: CSVIASHSYEQYF. The CDR3, as DNA: TGCAGTGTTATAGCGAGCCATTCCTACGAGCAGTACTTC. This rearrangement joins TRBV20-1 to TRBJ2-7; tentative D call: TRBD2 (5 bases). CDR1 is DFQATT, CDR2 SNEGSKA, per germline (reference sequence). The CDR3 length is 13 residues. Trimming removed 7 bases from V and 1 base from J, with 14 bases in between.

In its sample, this clonotype was seen a few times. The chain couples TRBV9 to TRBJ1-2; no definite D call. Germline CDR1 reads SGDLS; CDR2 reads YYNGEE. The CDR3 spans 13 residues. Trimming cost V 0 bases and J 8 bases, with 11 bases left between them. The CDR3 reads CASSVGEGLGYTF. The CDR3 nucleotides read TGTGCCAGCAGCGTAGGAGAGGGCCTGGGCTACACCTTC.

This clonotype appeared many times. The rearrangement joins TRBV29-1 to TRBJ2-5; D is possibly TRBD2 (5 bases). V lost 7 bases and J 5 bases, leaving 14 bases between the germline ends. Germline V lookup: CDR1 SQVTM, CDR2 ANQGSEA. The CDR3 spans 12 residues. The CDR3 here is CSALEGSETQYF. CDR3 coding DNA: TGCAGCGCTCTAGAGGGTAGCGAGACCCAGTACTTC.

This clonotype was detected many times. V gene TRBV5-5 combines with J gene TRBJ1-3; TRBD1 might be the D (6 bases). Per germline, CDR1 SGHKS and CDR2 YYEKEE (reference sequence). The CDR3 spans 15 residues. Trimming took 4 bases from V and 2 from J, leaving 13 bases between them. DNA of the CDR3: TGTGCCAGCAGCAAGGGGGATGCTGCTGGAAACACCATATATTTT. Protein product: CASSKGDAAGNTIYF.

This clonotype has just a few counts. J is TRBJ1-4 and V is TRBV19; D gene unclear. V gave up 5 bases and J gave up 10 bases, with 14 bases separating them. The CDR3 contains 13 residues. Germline CDR1 and CDR2: LNHDA and SQIVND (reference sequence). DNA of the CDR3: TGTGCCAGTAGTGACCCGGGAGTCGGAAAACTGTTTTTT. Protein sequence: CASSDPGVGKLFF.

This clonotype was seen only a few times. The chain joins TRBV9 to TRBJ2-7, with a weak D call TRBD2 (5 bases). V was cut by 1 base and J by 5 bases, with 10 bases left in between. The germline V gene has CDR1 SGDLS and CDR2 YYNGEE. The CDR3 totals 13 residues. CDR3 bases: TGTGCCAGCAGCGTAACGGGATCAAACGAGCAGTACTTC. Translation: CASSVTGSNEQYF.

This clonotype has more than one count but fewer than ten. This chain links TRBV19 with TRBJ2-1; TRBD2 agrees at 9 bases. V lost 3 bases and J lost 3; bases outside the gene matches: 9. The length of the CDR3 is 17 residues. Germline V lookup: CDR1 LNHDA, CDR2 SQIVND (reference sequence). The CDR3 nucleotides read TGTGCCAGTAGTATGTCGGCTAGCGGGGACTTCTACAATGAGCAGTTCTTC. Residues: CASSMSASGDFYNEQFF. Full variable domain (missing parts from reference TRBV19 and TRBJ2-1): DGGITQSPKYLFRKEGQNVTLSCEQNLNHDAMYWYRQDPGQGLRLIYYSQIVNDFQKGDIAEGYSVSREKKESFPLTVTSAQKNPTAFYLCASSMSASGDFYNEQFFGPGTRLTVL.

This clonotype has ten or more counts. This chain uses TRBV14 with TRBJ2-1, with D uncertain. V gave up 1 base and J gave up 7 bases, with 11 bases separating them. This CDR3 is built from 14 residues. The germline gives CDR1 SGHDN, CDR2 FVKESK. The CDR3 DNA is TGTGCCAGCAGCCAAGGATTGTACGGGAATGAGCAGTTCTTC. Protein product: CASSQGLYGNEQFF.

The J gene is TRBJ1-2, the V gene TRBV15, with D unclear. V dropped 4 bases and J dropped 0 bases, with 9 bases sitting between them. CDR3 length equals 14 residues. Germline V CDR1 and CDR2: LNHNV, YYDKDF (reference sequence). The CDR3 loop reads CATSISRANYGYTF. Here the CDR3 DNA reads TGTGCCACCAGCATTAGTAGGGCTAACTATGGCTACACCTTC.

This clonotype was seen more than once but under ten times. The chain recombines TRBV19 with TRBJ1-1; 7 bases line up with TRBD1. The CDR3 runs 15 residues. Losses at the gene ends were 6 bases for V and 0 bases for J; bases not matched to a gene: 7. CDR1 LNHDA and CDR2 SQIVND come from the germline V gene (reference sequence). CDR3: CASSRGQSMNTEAFF. The DNA of the CDR3 is TGTGCCAGTAGCAGGGGACAGAGCATGAACACTGAAGCTTTCTTT.

This clonotype was observed at least ten times. The chain uses TRBV5-1 and TRBJ2-3; the D call may be TRBD1 or TRBD2 (6 bases each). The CDR3 extends over 16 amino acids. V was cut by 0 bases and J by 3 bases, with 14 bases left in between. The germline CDR1 and CDR2 sequences are SGHRS and YFSETQ. For the CDR3, the DNA is TGCGCCAGCAGCTTGGAGGGGGGCATCAGGACAGATACGCAGTATTTT. Amino acid sequence: CASSLEGGIRTDTQYF.

The J gene is TRBJ1-1, the V gene TRBV12-3 or TRBV12-4, with 9 bases fitting TRBD1. After removal of 5 bases from V and 1 base from J, the junction contained 2 bases not matched to a gene. The CDR3 covers 14 residues. The CDR3 here is CASSQTGGNTEAFF. CDR3 in DNA: TGTGCCAGCAGTCAGACAGGGGGGAACACTGAAGCTTTCTTT.

This clonotype occurred many times. The chain joins TRBV20-1 to TRBJ1-1, with a weak D call TRBD1 (6 bases). The germline V gene encodes CDR1 DFQATT and CDR2 SNEGSKA (reference sequence). Trimming cost V 0 bases and J 5 bases, with 16 bases left between them. This CDR3 region has 15 residues. This chain's CDR3 is CSARERGWRGTEAFF. The CDR3 DNA sequence: TGCAGTGCTAGAGAGAGGGGGTGGCGTGGGACTGAAGCTTTCTTT.

Note on this clonotype: This may arise from a read error, as a much more abundant clone is one base away. V and J are TRBV11-2 and TRBJ2-1; D may be TRBD2 (6 bases). This CDR3 comprises 17 residues. Germline CDR1 and CDR2: SGHAT and FQNNGV. With 5 bases removed from V and 0 bases from J, the gap between germline ends came to 17 bases. CDR3 loop: CASSRRIAGPSYNEQFF. CDR3 bases: TGTGCCAGCAGCCGCAGGATCGCGGGACCCTCCTACAATGAGCAGTTCTTC.

The genes are TRBV5-6 and TRBJ1-5, with D maybe TRBD1 (5 bases). The V gene lost 0 bases and the J gene lost 5 bases, with 9 bases spanning the gap. From germline, CDR1 is SGHDT and CDR2 YYEEEE. The CDR3 has 14 amino acids. The CDR3 is CASSLAGGDQPQHF. CDR3 nucleotide sequence: TGTGCCAGCAGCTTGGCGGGGGGGGATCAGCCCCAGCATTTT.

This clonotype was recorded many times. The J gene is TRBJ2-1, the V gene TRBV2; D is possibly TRBD1 (5 bases). CDR1 is SNHLY and CDR2 is FYNNEI in the germline V gene. V was cut by 3 bases and J by 7 bases, with 22 bases left in between. This CDR3 region has 17 residues. The CDR3 DNA reads as TGTGCCAGCAGTGACTGGATCGCGGCAGGGTCTAGAAATGAGCAGTTCTTC. Amino acid sequence: CASSDWIAAGSRNEQFF.

The chain has TRBV6-2 or TRBV6-3 and TRBJ2-1; D gene ambiguous. Germline lookup yields CDR1 MNHEY and CDR2 SVGEGT. The CDR3 has 14 residues. CDR3 region: CVTLFEENLNEQFF. DNA of the CDR3: TGTGTCACCCTATTCGAAGAGAATTTGAATGAGCAGTTCTTC.

This clonotype came up many times. The CDR3 DNA reads as TGTGCCAGCAGCTTGGTCTTGGAGGTAACAGATACGCAGTATTTT. Its translation is CASSLVLEVTDTQYF. The J gene is TRBJ2-3, the V gene TRBV11-1; D might be TRBD2 (5 bases). This CDR3 region has 15 residues. Trimming removed 3 bases at V and 3 bases at J, with 13 bases between. CDR1 SGHAT and CDR2 FQDESV come from the germline V gene (reference sequence).

This clonotype has a count of ten or more. The genes are TRBV2 and TRBJ1-3; a weak D match, TRBD1 (5 bases). CDR1 is SNHLY and CDR2 is FYNNEI in the germline V gene. The CDR3 has 16 amino acids. V was trimmed by 6 bases and J by 4 bases, leaving 19 bases between them. The CDR3 is CASRSTAGARGNTIYF. The CDR3 nucleotides are TGTGCCAGCAGATCAACAGCCGGGGCTAGGGGAAACACCATATATTTT.

Only a few counts were recorded for this clonotype. The chain links TRBV5-6 to TRBJ1-1; tentative D call: TRBD1 (5 bases). Trimming took off 3 bases at V and 5 bases at J, with 14 bases between the two ends. This CDR3 has 14 amino acids. Germline V lookup: CDR1 SGHDT, CDR2 YYEEEE. CDR3 residues: CASSSSGRETEAFF. In DNA, the CDR3 is TGTGCCAGCAGCTCGTCAGGGAGGGAGACTGAAGCTTTCTTT.

Ten or more counts support this clonotype. J is TRBJ1-5 and V is TRBV6-2 or TRBV6-3; perhaps TRBD1 as D (6 bases). In germline, CDR1 is MNHEY, CDR2 SVGEGT. CDR3 length equals 15 residues. V was trimmed by 7 bases and J by 0 bases, leaving 13 bases between them. The CDR3 nucleotides are TGTGCCAGCACCCCGGACAGATATAGCAATCAGCCCCAGCATTTT. It specifies CASTPDRYSNQPQHF.

The table lists this clonotype with many counts. The chain combines TRBV7-9 with TRBJ2-7, with 12 bases that match TRBD2. Germline CDR1 and CDR2: SEHNR and FQNEAQ (reference sequence). This CDR3 has 15 amino acids. V lost 5 bases and J lost 3; bases outside the gene matches: 5. The CDR3 region has the DNA TGTGCCAGCAGCCCCCGGACTAGCGGGATCTACGAGCAGTACTTC. Amino acids: CASSPRTSGIYEQYF.

This clonotype occurred many times. The V and J genes are TRBV24-1 and TRBJ2-5, with 7 bases matching TRBD2. The CDR3 is made up of 15 amino acids. V shed 0 bases and J 5 bases; nucleotides not matched to a gene: 5. Per the germline V gene, CDR1 is KGHDR and CDR2 is SFDVKD. DNA for the CDR3: TGTGCCACCAGTGATTTGGGCGGGAGTGGGGAGACCCAGTACTTC. The encoded protein is CATSDLGGSGETQYF.